This T cell receptor beta chain comes out of a study of blood T cell repertoires in COVID-19. The wider study: Some COVID-19 samples were acute and others convalescent; all came from the United States, Italy and Spain. PBMCs, B-cell-depleted T cells, or T cells were the source of the cDNA or gDNA that made up the material.

Methods used by the authors: Nucleated cell counts were estimated from reference gene primer amplification. The repertoire was sequenced with immunoSEQ multiplex PCR; TCRdb's copy has only in-frame clones and lacks some. Clone size and the V and J calls come from that table; the DNA yielded D and trimming. Here the sample spans some 150,000 clones, 79% being singletons. Sequencing was performed on peripheral blood. The source of this sequence is a man aged 45-65 years with active or convalescent COVID-19.

CDR3 amino acids: CASSLGLAGASGELFF. The CDR3 DNA sequence: TGTGCCAGCAGCCTCGGACTAGCGGGGGCGTCCGGGGAGCTGTTTTTT. V usage is TRBV7-9 and J usage is TRBJ2-2; 13 bases are a match to TRBD2. V was pared by 5 bases and J by 6 bases, with 6 bases of the junction left unmatched. The CDR3 spans 16 residues. Germline V gives CDR1 SEHNR, CDR2 FQNEAQ (reference sequence).